This T cell receptor beta chain was sequenced during a study of T-cell memory formation after mild COVID-19. General study findings and limits: Those CD4+ clones that contracted were mainly in CM and EM (CD8+ ones in EMRA).

From the 5' RACE reads, TCRdb called clonotypes with MiXCR, one entry per CDR3 protein. The sample contains hundreds of thousands of distinct CDR3 sequences, around a sixth of which appear only once. Only a few counts were recorded for this clonotype. Its antigen remains unknown. This CDR3 contains 14 residues. The germline gives CDR1 SQVTM, CDR2 ANQGSEA. The ends were cut back, 7 bases at V and 1 base at J, with 16 bases in the middle. The chain employs TRBV29-1 and TRBJ1-1; the D gene is possibly TRBD1 (6 bases). Material for sequencing was PBMCs or a T cell subset sorted from them (not recorded which). The origin of this receptor is a young man who had mild COVID-19 (a few samples of this study predate the infection). Cell type and time point are not known. The DNA for the CDR3 is TGCAGCGCCCCGGCAACAGGGTCGAACACTGAAGCTTTCTTT. Protein: CSAPATGSNTEAFF.